The sequence of this TCR beta chain was determined in a study of CD8 T cells in ankylosing spondylitis. Study findings and constraints: Within matched ankylosing spondylitis synovial fluid, disease-linked clones were reportedly significantly enriched. In peripheral blood, disease-linked CD8+ clones occurred at relatively low frequencies. Typical of ankylosing spondylitis blood, it appeared, was a TCR beta motif of eight highly homologous variants.

As regards this clonotype: Its specificity is not known.

Researchers built TCR beta libraries using quantitative 5'-RACE with molecular barcodes. One entry per CDR3 protein, called by TCRdb with MiXCR from the 5' RACE reads. Of 150,000 to 250,000 distinct CDR3 sequences listed, 9.5% to 15% are singletons. The germline gives CDR1 LNHDA, CDR2 SQIVND (reference sequence). V gave up 5 bases and J gave up 5 bases; unmatched junction bases: 5. The CDR3 totals 13 residues. This chain links TRBV19 with TRBJ2-7; 8 nucleotides align to TRBD1. This receptor was obtained from a male donor with ankylosing spondylitis or in good health (not recorded which). Specimen: blood, either unsorted or a sorted T cell fraction (not recorded which). CDR3 amino acids: CASSHRGTNEQYF. Written as DNA, the CDR3 is TGTGCCAGTAGTCACAGGGGGACAAACGAGCAGTACTTC.